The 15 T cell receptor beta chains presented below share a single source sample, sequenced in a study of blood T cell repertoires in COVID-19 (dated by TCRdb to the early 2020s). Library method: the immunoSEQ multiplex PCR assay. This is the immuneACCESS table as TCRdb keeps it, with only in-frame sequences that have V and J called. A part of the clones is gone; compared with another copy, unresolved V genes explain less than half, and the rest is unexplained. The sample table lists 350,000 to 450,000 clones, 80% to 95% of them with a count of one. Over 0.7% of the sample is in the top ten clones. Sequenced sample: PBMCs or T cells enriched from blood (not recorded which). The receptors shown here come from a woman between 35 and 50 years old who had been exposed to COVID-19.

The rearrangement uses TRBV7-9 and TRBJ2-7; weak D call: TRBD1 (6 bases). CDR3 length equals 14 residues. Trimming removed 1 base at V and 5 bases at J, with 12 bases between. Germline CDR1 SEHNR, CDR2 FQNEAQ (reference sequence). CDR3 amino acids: CASSLDRAGHEQYF. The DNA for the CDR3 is TGTGCCAGCAGCTTAGACAGGGCTGGCCACGAGCAGTACTTC. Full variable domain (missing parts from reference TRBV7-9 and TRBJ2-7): DTGVSQNPRHKITKRGQNVTFRCDPISEHNRLYWYRQTLGQGPEFLTYFQNEAQLEKSRLLSDRFSAERPKGSFSTLEIQRTEQGDSAMYLCASSLDRAGHEQYFGPGTRLTVT.

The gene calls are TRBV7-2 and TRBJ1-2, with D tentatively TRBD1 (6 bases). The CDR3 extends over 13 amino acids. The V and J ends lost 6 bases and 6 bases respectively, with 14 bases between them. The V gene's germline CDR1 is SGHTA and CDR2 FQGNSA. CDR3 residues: CASRGGGADGYTF. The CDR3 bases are TGTGCCAGCAGGGGCGGGGGGGCGGATGGCTACACCTTC.

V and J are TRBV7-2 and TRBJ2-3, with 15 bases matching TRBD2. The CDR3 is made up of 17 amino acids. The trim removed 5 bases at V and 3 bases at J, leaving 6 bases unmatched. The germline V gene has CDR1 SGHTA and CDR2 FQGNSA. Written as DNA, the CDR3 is TGTGCCAGCAGCCCGGGACTAGCGGGAGGAGGTACAGATACGCAGTATTTT. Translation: CASSPGLAGGGTDTQYF.

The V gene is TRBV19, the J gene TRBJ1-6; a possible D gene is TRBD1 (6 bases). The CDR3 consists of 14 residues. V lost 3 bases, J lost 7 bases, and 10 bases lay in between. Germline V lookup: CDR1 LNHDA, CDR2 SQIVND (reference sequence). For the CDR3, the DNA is TGTGCCAGTAGTATGGGCAGGGGCAATTCACCCCTCCACTTT. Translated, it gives CASSMGRGNSPLHF. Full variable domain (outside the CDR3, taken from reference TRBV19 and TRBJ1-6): DGGITQSPKYLFRKEGQNVTLSCEQNLNHDAMYWYRQDPGQGLRLIYYSQIVNDFQKGDIAEGYSVSREKKESFPLTVTSAQKNPTAFYLCASSMGRGNSPLHFGNGTRLTVT.

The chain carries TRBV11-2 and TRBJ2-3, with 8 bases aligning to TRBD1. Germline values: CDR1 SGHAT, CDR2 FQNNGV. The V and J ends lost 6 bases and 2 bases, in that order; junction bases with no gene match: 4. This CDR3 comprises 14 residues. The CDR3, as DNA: TGTGCCAGCAGTGACAGGGGATTCACAGATACGCAGTATTTT. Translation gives CASSDRGFTDTQYF. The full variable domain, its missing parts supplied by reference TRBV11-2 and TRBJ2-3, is EAGVAQSPRYKIIEKRQSVAFWCNPISGHATLYWYQQILGQGPKLLIQFQNNGVVDDSQLPKDRFSAERLKGVDSTLKIQPAKLEDSAVYLCASSDRGFTDTQYFGPGTRLTVL.

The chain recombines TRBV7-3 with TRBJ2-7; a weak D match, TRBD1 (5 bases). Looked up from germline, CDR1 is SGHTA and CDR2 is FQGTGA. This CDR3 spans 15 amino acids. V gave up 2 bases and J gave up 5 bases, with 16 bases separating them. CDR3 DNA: TGTGCCAGCAGCTTATCCGGACGCGTAGGGGACGAGCAGTACTTC. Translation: CASSLSGRVGDEQYF.

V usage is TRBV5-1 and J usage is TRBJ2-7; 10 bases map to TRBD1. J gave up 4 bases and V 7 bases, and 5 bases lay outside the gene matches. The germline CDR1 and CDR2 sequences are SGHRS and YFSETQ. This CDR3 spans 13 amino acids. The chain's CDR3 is CASGTGDTYEQYF. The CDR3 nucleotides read TGCGCCAGCGGGACAGGGGATACTTACGAGCAGTACTTC. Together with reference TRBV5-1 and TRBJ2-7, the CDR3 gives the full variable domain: KAGVTQTPRYLIKTRGQQVTLSCSPISGHRSVSWYQQTPGQGLQFLFEYFSETQRNKGNFPGRFSGRQFSNSRSEMNVSTLELGDSALYLCASGTGDTYEQYFGPGTRLTVT.

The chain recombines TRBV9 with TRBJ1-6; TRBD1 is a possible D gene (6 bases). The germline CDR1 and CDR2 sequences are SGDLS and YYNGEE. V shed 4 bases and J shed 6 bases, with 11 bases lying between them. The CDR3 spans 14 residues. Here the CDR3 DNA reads TGTGCCAGCAGCCCTCGGACAGCTAATTCACCCCTCCACTTT. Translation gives CASSPRTANSPLHF. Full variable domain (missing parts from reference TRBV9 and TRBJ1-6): DSGVTQTPKHLITATGQRVTLRCSPRSGDLSVYWYQQSLDQGLQFLIQYYNGEERAKGNILERFSAQQFPDLHSELNLSSLELGDSALYFCASSPRTANSPLHFGNGTRLTVT.

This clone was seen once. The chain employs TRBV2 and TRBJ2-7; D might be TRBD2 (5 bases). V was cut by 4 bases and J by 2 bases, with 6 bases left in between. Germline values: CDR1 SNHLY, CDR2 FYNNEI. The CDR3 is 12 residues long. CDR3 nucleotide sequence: TGTGCCAGCAGTGTACTAGCCTACGAGCAGTACTTC. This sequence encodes CASSVLAYEQYF.

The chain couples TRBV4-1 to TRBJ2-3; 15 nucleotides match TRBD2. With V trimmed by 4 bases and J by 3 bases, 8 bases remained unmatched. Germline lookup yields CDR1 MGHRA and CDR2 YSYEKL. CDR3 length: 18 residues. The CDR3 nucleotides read TGCGCCAGCAGCCGAGGGGGACTAGCGGGAGGAGGTACAGATACGCAGTATTTT. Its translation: CASSRGGLAGGGTDTQYF.

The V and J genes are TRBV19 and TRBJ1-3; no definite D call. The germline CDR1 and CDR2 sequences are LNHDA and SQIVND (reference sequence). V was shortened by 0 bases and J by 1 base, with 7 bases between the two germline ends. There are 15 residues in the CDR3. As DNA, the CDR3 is TGTGCCAGTAGTATAGACTCCAGGTCTGGAAACACCATATATTTT. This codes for CASSIDSRSGNTIYF.

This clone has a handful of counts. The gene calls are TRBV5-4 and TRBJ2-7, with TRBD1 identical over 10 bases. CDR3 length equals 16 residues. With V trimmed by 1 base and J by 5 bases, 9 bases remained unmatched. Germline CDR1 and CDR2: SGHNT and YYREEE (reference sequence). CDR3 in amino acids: CASSLKGQGFGNEQYF. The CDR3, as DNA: TGTGCCAGCAGCTTGAAGGGACAGGGGTTCGGAAACGAGCAGTACTTC.

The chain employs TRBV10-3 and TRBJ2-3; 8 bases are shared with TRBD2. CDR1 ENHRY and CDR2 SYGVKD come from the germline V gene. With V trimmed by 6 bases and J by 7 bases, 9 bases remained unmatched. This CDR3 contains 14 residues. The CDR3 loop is CAISGQAGAYTQYF. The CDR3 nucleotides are TGTGCCATCAGCGGACAAGCGGGGGCCTATACGCAGTATTTT.

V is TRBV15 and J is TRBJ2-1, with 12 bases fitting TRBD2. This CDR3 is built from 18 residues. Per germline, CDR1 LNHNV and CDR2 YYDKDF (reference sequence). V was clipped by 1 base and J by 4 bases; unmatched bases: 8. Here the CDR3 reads CATSRVRGGLAGYNEQFF. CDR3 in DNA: TGTGCCACCAGCAGAGTCCGGGGCGGACTAGCGGGATACAATGAGCAGTTCTTC.

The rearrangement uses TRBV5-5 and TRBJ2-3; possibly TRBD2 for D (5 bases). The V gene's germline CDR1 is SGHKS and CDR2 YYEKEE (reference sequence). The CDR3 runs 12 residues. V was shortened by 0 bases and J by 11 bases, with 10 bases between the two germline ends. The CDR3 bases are TGTGCCAGCAGCTTGGGACTCCGGGGGCAGTATTTT. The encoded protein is CASSLGLRGQYF.